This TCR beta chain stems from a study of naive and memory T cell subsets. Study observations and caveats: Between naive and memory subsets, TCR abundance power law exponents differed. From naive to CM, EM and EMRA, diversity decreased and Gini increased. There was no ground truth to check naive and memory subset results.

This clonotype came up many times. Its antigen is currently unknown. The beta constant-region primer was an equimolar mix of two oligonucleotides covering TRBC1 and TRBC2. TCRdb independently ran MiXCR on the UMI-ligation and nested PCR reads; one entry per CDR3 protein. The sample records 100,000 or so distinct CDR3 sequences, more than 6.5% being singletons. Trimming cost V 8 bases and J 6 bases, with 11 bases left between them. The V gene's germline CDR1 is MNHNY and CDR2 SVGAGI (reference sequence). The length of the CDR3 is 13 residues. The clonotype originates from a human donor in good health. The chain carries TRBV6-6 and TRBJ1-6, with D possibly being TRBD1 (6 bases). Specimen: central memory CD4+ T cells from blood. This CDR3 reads CASWSRGNSPLHF. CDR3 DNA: TGTGCCAGCTGGAGCAGGGGTAATTCACCCCTCCACTTT.